Following are 22 T cell receptor beta chains from one sample sequenced in a study of Graves' ophthalmopathy and Graves' hyperthyroidism. Transcripts of RNA were the source for amplifying TCR beta CDR3 regions. Second-round multiplex PCR came after first-round RT-PCR with HTBI primers. From the multiplex PCR reads, TCRdb called clonotypes with MiXCR, one entry per CDR3 protein. The data contain 1 million to 1.3 million distinct CDR3 sequences, less than 45% of them seen just once; the ten biggest clones take up 11%. Input material: peripheral blood or thyroid tissue (not recorded which). The receptors were gathered from an adult man with Graves' hyperthyroidism.

The V call is TRBV9, the J call TRBJ1-1; D is unclear. From germline, CDR1 is SGDLS and CDR2 YYNGEE. The germline V and J ends were trimmed by 0 bases and 7 bases, with 13 bases remaining between them. The CDR3 contains 14 residues. This CDR3 is CASSVDGWVSEAFF. The CDR3 DNA reads as TGTGCCAGCAGCGTAGACGGTTGGGTTAGTGAAGCTTTCTTT.

V and J are TRBV12-3 or TRBV12-4 and TRBJ2-7; 7 bases agree with TRBD2. The length of the CDR3 is 15 residues. Trimming took 3 bases from V and 4 from J; bases not matched to a gene: 9. The CDR3, as DNA: TGTGCCAGCAGTTTTGGTGCGGGAGCTCCTTACGAGCAGTACTTC. Protein: CASSFGAGAPYEQYF.

A few counts support this clonotype. V and J are TRBV4-1 and TRBJ2-5; perhaps TRBD1 as D (6 bases). Trimming cost V 3 bases and J 2 bases, with 16 bases left between them. CDR1 and CDR2 from the germline V gene are MGHRA and YSYEKL. The CDR3 is 16 residues long. In nucleotides, the CDR3 is TGCGCCAGCAGCCACCTCGACTTGGGGGCGCAAGAGACCCAGTACTTC. Residues: CASSHLDLGAQETQYF.

With respect to this clonotype: A much larger clone sits a single nucleotide away, making a read error possible. The chain has TRBV24-1 and TRBJ2-7; 10 nucleotides agree with TRBD1. This CDR3 contains 16 residues. The V gene's germline CDR1 is KGHDR and CDR2 SFDVKD. The V gene end was trimmed by 6 bases and the J gene end by 3 bases; junction bases not matched to a gene: 10. CDR3 nucleotides: TGTGCCACCAGTTCGACAGGGGGCTACCCCTACTACGAGCAGTACTTC. Translation: CATSSTGGYPYYEQYF.

Details on this clonotype: A much larger clonotype is one base distant, so this may be a read error. V and J are TRBV10-3 and TRBJ1-6, with D tentatively TRBD1 (5 bases). Trimming left V 3 bases short and J 7 bases short, with 13 bases between. Germline-derived CDR1 and CDR2 are ENHRY and SYGVKD. This CDR3 has 15 residues. The CDR3 nucleotides are TGTGCCATCAGTGATCGTGGGGGTTCGAATTCACCCCTCCACTTT. It yields the protein CAISDRGGSNSPLHF.

V is TRBV6-5 and J is TRBJ2-2, with 9 positions matching TRBD2. There are 15 residues in the CDR3. The J segment lost 6 bases and the V segment lost 3 bases, leaving 5 bases of the junction unmatched. Germline lookup yields CDR1 MNHEY and CDR2 SVGAGI. The DNA of the CDR3 is TGTGCCAGCAGTTATTGGCGGGGGGGGGCCGGGGAGCTGTTTTTT. It encodes CASSYWRGGAGELFF.

This clonotype was seen at least ten times. Written as DNA, the CDR3 is TGTGCCAGTTCTCAACCTTACCCTCTGACGGAAGCTTTCTTT. Protein sequence: CASSQPYPLTEAFF. The rearrangement links TRBV19 to TRBJ1-1; no clear D. V was trimmed by 8 bases and J by 8 bases, leaving 21 bases between them. Per the germline V gene, CDR1 is LNHDA and CDR2 is SQIVND (reference sequence). CDR3 length: 14 amino acids. The full variable domain, rest sourced from reference TRBV19 and TRBJ1-1, is DGGITQSPKYLFRKEGQNVTLSCEQNLNHDAMYWYRQDPGQGLRLIYYSQIVNDFQKGDIAEGYSVSREKKESFPLTVTSAQKNPTAFYLCASSQPYPLTEAFFGQGTRLTVV.

The V gene is TRBV15, the J gene TRBJ1-2, with D possibly matching TRBD1 (6 bases). Trimming took off 3 bases at V and 2 bases at J, with 13 bases between the two ends. The CDR3 sequence is 15 residues long. Germline assignment: CDR1 LNHNV and CDR2 YYDKDF (reference sequence). CDR3: CATSSLGGQNYGYTF. DNA of the CDR3: TGTGCCACCAGCAGCTTGGGGGGGCAGAACTATGGCTACACCTTC.

Worth noting for this clonotype: Given a much more abundant clone one base away, this may be a read error. In DNA, the CDR3 is TGTGCCAGCAGTTTACAGGGGGCCACGAGGGGCTACACCTTC. It encodes CASSLQGATRGYTF. The genes are TRBV6-6 and TRBJ1-2; TRBD1 matches at 9 bases. This CDR3 has 14 residues. Germline CDR1 MNHNY, CDR2 SVGAGI (reference sequence). J lost 8 bases, V lost 4 bases, and 8 bases had no gene match.

A few counts support this clonotype. In DNA, the CDR3 is TGTGCCAGCAGTGAAGGGGGGGCGGGCTACTCCTACGAGCAGTACTTC. Its protein product is CASSEGGAGYSYEQYF. The chain employs TRBV2 and TRBJ2-7, with D perhaps being TRBD1 or TRBD2 (6 bases each). There are 16 residues in the CDR3. Germline V gene sequence: CDR1 SNHLY, CDR2 FYNNEI. V shed 1 base and J shed 0 bases, with 13 bases lying between them.

Comment on this clonotype: One base away lies a much larger clone, so this may be a sequencing read error. This chain connects TRBV5-1 to TRBJ1-4, with 10 bases identical to TRBD1. Germline CDR1 reads SGHRS; CDR2 reads YFSETQ. The CDR3 runs 14 residues. The CDR3 nucleotides read TGCGCCAGCAGCCCCGGGACAGGGGATGAAAAACTGCTTTTT. Amino acids: CASSPGTGDEKLLF.

This clonotype was seen repeatedly, ten times or more. The chain joins TRBV2 to TRBJ2-5, with 11 bases matching TRBD2. The CDR3 is 15 residues long. V shed 7 bases, J shed 9 bases, and the junction held 13 bases outside the gene matches. Germline V gene data show CDR1 as SNHLY and CDR2 as FYNNEI. The CDR3 bases are TGTGCCAGCAATCCTAGCGGGGGGCCGAGTGGGGCCCAGTACTTC. This sequence encodes CASNPSGGPSGAQYF.

This clonotype came up many times. The chain employs TRBV5-1 and TRBJ2-7; the D is unclear. Germline loops: CDR1 SGHRS, CDR2 YFSETQ. The V gene lost 1 base and the J gene lost 0 bases, with 11 bases spanning the gap. There are 15 residues in the CDR3. The chain's CDR3 is CASSLLTLSSYEQYF. The CDR3 DNA is TGCGCCAGCAGCTTGTTGACCTTATCCTCCTACGAGCAGTACTTC.

This clonotype was picked up many times. The V call is TRBV5-1, the J call TRBJ2-7, with 11 bases that match TRBD1. Germline loops: CDR1 SGHRS, CDR2 YFSETQ. The CDR3 length is 16 residues. V shed 4 bases and J 3 bases; nucleotides not matched to a gene: 9. The CDR3 loop is CASSAGDRGRGYEQYF. In DNA, the CDR3 is TGCGCCAGCAGCGCTGGGGACAGGGGGAGAGGCTACGAGCAGTACTTC.

V and J are TRBV7-2 and TRBJ1-5; D gene uncertain. CDR3 size: 17 residues. V was shortened by 9 bases and J by 0 bases, with 21 bases between the two germline ends. Germline CDR1 SGHTA, CDR2 FQGNSA. The DNA for the CDR3 is TGTGCCAGTAGTATAAGCCTTCGGGCAGTTAGCAATCAGCCCCAGCATTTT. It is translated as CASSISLRAVSNQPQHF.

Ten or more counts support this clonotype. The chain links TRBV19 to TRBJ1-1, with D hard to call. The CDR3 loop spans 12 amino acids. Germline CDR1 and CDR2: LNHDA and SQIVND (reference sequence). V was trimmed by 5 bases and J by 6 bases, leaving 10 bases between them. The chain's CDR3 is CASSFQNSEAFF. The CDR3 DNA follows: TGTGCCAGTAGTTTCCAGAATTCTGAAGCTTTCTTT.

The chain has TRBV4-3 and TRBJ2-2; the D call may be TRBD1 or TRBD2 (5 bases each). Trimming removed 8 bases at V and 3 bases at J, with 16 bases between. The CDR3 spans 15 residues. CDR1 is LGHNA and CDR2 is YSLEER in the germline V gene. For the CDR3, the DNA is TGCGCCAGCTCTCTCGCCCCGGGACACACCGGGGAGCTGTTTTTT. Residues: CASSLAPGHTGELFF.

The chain employs TRBV10-3 and TRBJ2-7; either TRBD1 or TRBD2 may supply D (5 bases each). The CDR3 loop spans 14 amino acids. Germline V gene sequence: CDR1 ENHRY, CDR2 SYGVKD. The germline V and J ends were trimmed by 4 bases and 4 bases, with 14 bases remaining between them. Here the CDR3 reads CAISVGATSYEQYF. The CDR3 DNA sequence: TGTGCCATCAGTGTCGGGGCTACATCTTACGAGCAGTACTTC.

This clonotype came up many times. The V and J genes are TRBV7-8 and TRBJ2-5, with D hard to call. Deletions cut 1 base from V and 2 bases from J, with 14 bases between. The germline V gene has CDR1 SGHVS and CDR2 FQNEAQ. The CDR3 loop spans 16 amino acids. CDR3 in amino acids: CASSLVGGRNQETQYF. The CDR3 DNA follows: TGTGCCAGCAGCTTAGTCGGCGGCAGGAATCAAGAGACCCAGTACTTC.

This clonotype was seen more than once but under ten times. V is TRBV6-2 or TRBV6-3 and J is TRBJ1-6; D gene unclear. Between the trimmed V and J ends, which lost 5 bases and 10 bases, there was a span of 15 bases. This CDR3 comprises 14 residues. The germline CDR1 and CDR2 sequences are MNHEY and SVGEGT. For the CDR3, the DNA is TGTGCCAGCAGTCTGGGCGAGGGTGGCTCACCCCTCCACTTT. It encodes CASSLGEGGSPLHF.

Comments on this clonotype: A much more abundant neighbour one base away suggests this may be a read error. The chain couples TRBV19 to TRBJ1-2; no firm D call. Germline CDR1 is LNHDA and CDR2 is SQIVND (reference sequence). V was clipped by 2 bases and J by 8 bases, with 12 bases between them. This CDR3 contains 13 residues. This CDR3 is CASSIHGRSGYTF. The CDR3 DNA is TGTGCCAGTAGTATACATGGTCGAAGCGGCTACACCTTC.

The table lists this clonotype with many counts. The chain recombines TRBV2 with TRBJ2-2; D gene uncertain. Trimming took 9 bases from V and 3 from J, leaving 14 bases between them. Germline lookup yields CDR1 SNHLY and CDR2 FYNNEI. The CDR3 runs 14 residues. CDR3 DNA: TGTGCCAGAGGAAGACCACAACACACCGGGGAGCTGTTTTTT. Protein sequence: CARGRPQHTGELFF.